This T cell receptor (beta chain) is from a study of Graves' ophthalmopathy and Graves' hyperthyroidism. RNA transcripts were the template, and TCR beta CDR3 regions were amplified from them. HTBI primers were used in a first-round RT-PCR, which preceded a second-round multiplex PCR. TCRdb fed the multiplex PCR reads into MiXCR, producing one record per CDR3 protein. The sample yields almost 750,000 distinct CDR3 sequences, approximately 40% seen once. This clonotype has at least ten counts. The sample was peripheral blood. The TCR originated in an adult man with Graves' ophthalmopathy.

This CDR3 is CASSPRGAGANVLTF. Here the CDR3 DNA reads TGTGCCAGTAGTCCCAGGGGGGCTGGGGCCAACGTCCTGACTTTC. The rearrangement uses TRBV19 and TRBJ2-6, with a weak D call TRBD1 (7 bases). There are 15 residues in the CDR3. Germline-derived CDR1 and CDR2 are LNHDA and SQIVND (reference sequence). Trimming stripped 5 bases from V and 2 bases from J, with 10 bases between.